The T cell receptor beta chain described here comes from a study of tumor-infiltrating lymphocytes in primary liver carcinoma. Trimming shortened V by 8 bases and J by 1 base, and 21 bases separated the two germline ends. The CDR3 loop spans 16 amino acids. From around 500 ng of total RNA, TCR beta-specific cDNA was reverse-transcribed using a constant-region primer. Three nested multiplex PCR rounds, a slightly modified ARM-PCR, produced the libraries for TCR beta. Investigators reported that the first two PCR rounds, at about 11 cycles each, used TRBV1-TRBV30 forward primers with a C-beta reverse primer. One entry per CDR3 protein, called by TCRdb with MiXCR from the multiplex PCR reads. The sample has tens of thousands of distinct CDR3 sequences; 69% are singletons. Extraction of RNA together with DNA used about 17-30 mg of unsorted bulk tissue. Overall study findings and caveats: Less overlap was seen in tumor-adjacent and tumor-blood pairs than in tumor region pairs.

This clonotype was seen just once. What it binds is unknown. The material sequenced was tumor-adjacent normal liver tissue. V and J are TRBV12-3 or TRBV12-4 and TRBJ2-7; D tentatively fits TRBD1 or TRBD2 (5 bases each). The source is a middle-aged man with primary liver carcinoma and hepatitis B virus infection. DNA for the CDR3: TGTGCCAGCCGCGTTCTCGGGACCCAGAGTTCCTACGAGCAGTACTTC. Translating gives CASRVLGTQSSYEQYF.